These 20 T cell receptor beta chains were sequenced from one sample in a study of T cell responses to AZD1222 COVID-19 vaccine. Repertoires were generated with immunoSEQ multiplex PCR, while TCRdb's copy carries only in-frame clones and drops some. The table has about 180,000 clones, around 90% seen once. The source was peripheral blood, collected on day 0 of AZD1222 vaccination. The source is an adult in good health.

The J gene is TRBJ1-3, the V gene TRBV15; D is possibly TRBD1 (5 bases). In germline, CDR1 is LNHNV, CDR2 YYDKDF (reference sequence). The CDR3 is made up of 14 amino acids. The V gene lost 5 bases and the J gene lost 0 bases, with 8 bases spanning the gap. The CDR3 DNA reads as TGTGCCACCAGCCCCGGGGGCTCTGGAAACACCATATATTTT. It codes for CATSPGGSGNTIYF.

This clone was observed a single time. The V gene is TRBV7-9, the J gene TRBJ2-7; 8 bases line up with TRBD1. The CDR3 is 14 residues long. Germline V gene sequence: CDR1 SEHNR, CDR2 FQNEAQ (reference sequence). The ends lost 5 bases at V and 6 bases at J; junction bases unmatched: 9. The DNA of the CDR3 is TGTGCCAGCAGCGTGGGACAGGTAGAGGTCGAGCAGTACTTC. Protein sequence: CASSVGQVEVEQYF.

The chain links TRBV7-9 to TRBJ1-1; 11 nucleotides align to TRBD1. Losses at the gene ends were 1 base for V and 4 bases for J; bases not matched to a gene: 2. The CDR3 totals 15 residues. Per the germline V gene, CDR1 is SEHNR and CDR2 is FQNEAQ (reference sequence). The CDR3 coding sequence is TGTGCCAGCAGCTTAGGGACAGGGGGCTTCACTGAAGCTTTCTTT. Protein: CASSLGTGGFTEAFF.

V and J are TRBV7-9 and TRBJ2-3; TRBD2 aligns across 7 bases. V lost 1 base to trimming and J lost 4 bases; unmatched junction nucleotides: 11. The CDR3 has 17 residues. Per germline, CDR1 SEHNR and CDR2 FQNEAQ (reference sequence). CDR3 nucleotide sequence: TGTGCCAGCAGCTTAGGCGTTAGGCGGGGGTCGGCAGATACGCAGTATTTT. It specifies CASSLGVRRGSADTQYF.

The J gene is TRBJ2-5, the V gene TRBV5-6; D remains ambiguous. Trimming removed 1 base from V and 2 bases from J, with 15 bases in between. The CDR3 totals 16 residues. Per germline, CDR1 SGHDT and CDR2 YYEEEE. CDR3 sequence: CASSLIGQEKQETQYF. CDR3 nucleotide sequence: TGTGCCAGCAGCTTGATCGGGCAGGAGAAACAAGAGACCCAGTACTTC.

The sample holds one count of this clone. V is TRBV5-1 and J is TRBJ1-1; tentatively, D is TRBD1 (5 bases). Trimming stripped 4 bases from V and 4 bases from J, with 20 bases between. Germline CDR1 reads SGHRS; CDR2 reads YFSETQ. CDR3 size: 16 residues. CDR3 sequence (DNA): TGCGCCAGCAGCGGCTGGGGCGGGACCGGGGGCACTGAAGCTTTCTTT. Translating it yields CASSGWGGTGGTEAFF.

This sequence joins TRBV18 and TRBJ1-2; 7 bases match TRBD1. V was clipped by 1 base and J by 4 bases; unmatched bases: 3. In germline, CDR1 is KGHSH, CDR2 LQKENI. The CDR3 is made up of 14 amino acids. The CDR3 DNA sequence: TGTGCCAGCTCACCACAAGGGGGCCGCTATGGCTACACCTTC. Translated, it gives CASSPQGGRYGYTF.

J is TRBJ2-1 and V is TRBV7-6; no reliable D call. This CDR3 is 15 amino acids long. Trimming removed 3 bases from V and 0 bases from J, with 9 bases in between. Germline-derived CDR1 and CDR2 are SGHVS and FNYEAQ. This chain's CDR3 is CASSFGGSSYNEQFF. Here the CDR3 DNA reads TGTGCCAGCAGCTTCGGCGGAAGCTCCTACAATGAGCAGTTCTTC.

J is TRBJ1-1 and V is TRBV6-5, with TRBD1 matching over 10 bases. J was trimmed by 7 bases and V by 3 bases; bases with no gene match: 8. In germline, CDR1 is MNHEY, CDR2 SVGAGI. This CDR3 is built from 15 residues. The CDR3 DNA sequence: TGTGCCAGCAGTTATTCCGGGACAGGGGATAGTGAAGCTTTCTTT. Encoded protein: CASSYSGTGDSEAFF.

The table lists this clone with a few counts. The chain recombines TRBV9 with TRBJ1-4; 9 bases map to TRBD1. V lost 0 bases, J lost 8 bases, and 14 bases stayed unmatched. Germline CDR1 reads SGDLS; CDR2 reads YYNGEE. The CDR3 is made up of 18 amino acids. The CDR3 loop is CASSVATPGQGQDEKLFF. The CDR3 coding sequence is TGTGCCAGCAGCGTAGCGACACCGGGACAGGGACAGGACGAAAAACTGTTTTTT.

The chain is built from TRBV27 and TRBJ2-7; 7 bases fit TRBD1. Losses at the gene ends were 5 bases for V and 0 bases for J; bases not matched to a gene: 16. This CDR3 contains 18 residues. Germline CDR1 and CDR2: MNHEY and SMNVEV (reference sequence). The CDR3 nucleotides read TGTGCCAGCAGTCTAATGGACCCCCTGGGACAGAACTCCTACGAGCAGTACTTC. Protein sequence: CASSLMDPLGQNSYEQYF.

The rearrangement uses TRBV7-8 and TRBJ2-7, with 7 positions matching TRBD1. Germline CDR1 SGHVS, CDR2 FQNEAQ. The V segment lost 5 bases and the J segment 0 bases; nucleotides outside the gene matches: 4. The CDR3 contains 14 residues. CDR3: CASSLGQNSYEQYF. CDR3 sequence (DNA): TGTGCCAGCAGCCTGGGACAGAACTCCTACGAGCAGTACTTC.

This chain links TRBV30 with TRBJ1-5; D is possibly TRBD1 (6 bases). From germline, CDR1 is GTSNPN and CDR2 SVGIG (reference sequence). The CDR3 sequence is 15 residues long. Trimming removed 2 bases at V and 0 bases at J, with 11 bases between. Here the CDR3 reads CAWSRGEISNQPQHF. CDR3 bases: TGTGCCTGGAGTAGGGGGGAGATTAGCAATCAGCCCCAGCATTTT.

This clone has a count of ten or more. The gene calls are TRBV5-5 and TRBJ1-5; tentatively, D is TRBD1 (6 bases). The CDR3 has 16 residues. CDR1 and CDR2 (germline): SGHKS, YYEKEE (reference sequence). V lost 5 bases to trimming and J lost 0 bases, with 15 bases between them. CDR3 coding DNA: TGTGCCAGCAGTTCACAGGGCCCCCATAGCAATCAGCCCCAGCATTTT. Translation gives CASSSQGPHSNQPQHF.

The V and J genes are TRBV9 and TRBJ1-6, with D maybe TRBD1 (5 bases). Germline values: CDR1 SGDLS, CDR2 YYNGEE. The CDR3 length is 16 residues. Trimming pared 0 bases from V and 6 bases from J, leaving 13 bases between. DNA for the CDR3: TGTGCCAGCAGCGTAGAGACAGTGGGGGGTAATTCACCCCTCCACTTT. Residues: CASSVETVGGNSPLHF.

In its sample, this clone was seen once. The gene calls are TRBV29-1 and TRBJ2-2; D not certain. The CDR3 has 13 amino acids. The V gene lost 1 base and the J gene lost 4 bases, with 7 bases spanning the gap. Germline lookup yields CDR1 SQVTM and CDR2 ANQGSEA. CDR3 in DNA: TGCAGCGTTGAAGTCCGCGTCACCGGGGAGCTGTTTTTT. Translated, it gives CSVEVRVTGELFF.

Concerning this clone: Germline is not matched at one junction end, which may reflect a read error. V gene TRBV20-1 combines with J gene TRBJ1-1; D is unclear. Germline V gene sequence: CDR1 DFQATT, CDR2 SNEGSKA (reference sequence). The CDR3 has 10 residues. CDR3 sequence reads: CSARKAAVSF. The CDR3 bases are TGCAGTGCTAGAAAAGCGGCAGTGTCCTTT.

In its sample, this clone was seen once. This rearrangement joins TRBV7-2 to TRBJ2-4; no firm D call. In germline, CDR1 is SGHTA, CDR2 FQGNSA. The CDR3 runs 14 residues. V lost 3 bases, J lost 6 bases, and 12 bases lay in between. CDR3 amino acids: CASSLDRVGNIQYF. The CDR3 bases are TGTGCCAGCAGCTTGGATCGTGTGGGAAACATTCAGTACTTC.

The chain uses TRBV29-1 and TRBJ2-2, with D maybe TRBD1 (5 bases). The CDR3 totals 16 residues. The germline CDR1 and CDR2 sequences are SQVTM and ANQGSEA. V lost 6 bases to trimming and J lost 2 bases, with 19 bases between them. The CDR3 is CSVGRPGIFNTGELFF. The CDR3 coding sequence is TGCAGCGTGGGGCGCCCAGGGATTTTCAACACCGGGGAGCTGTTTTTT.

This clone was found once. This rearrangement joins TRBV5-5 to TRBJ2-7; a weak D match, TRBD2 (6 bases). V lost 4 bases, J lost 0 bases, and 11 bases lay in between. CDR1 SGHKS and CDR2 YYEKEE come from the germline V gene (reference sequence). This CDR3 is 14 amino acids long. CDR3 sequence: CASSPRGGSYEQYF. In nucleotides, the CDR3 is TGTGCCAGCAGCCCCCGGGGAGGCTCCTACGAGCAGTACTTC.